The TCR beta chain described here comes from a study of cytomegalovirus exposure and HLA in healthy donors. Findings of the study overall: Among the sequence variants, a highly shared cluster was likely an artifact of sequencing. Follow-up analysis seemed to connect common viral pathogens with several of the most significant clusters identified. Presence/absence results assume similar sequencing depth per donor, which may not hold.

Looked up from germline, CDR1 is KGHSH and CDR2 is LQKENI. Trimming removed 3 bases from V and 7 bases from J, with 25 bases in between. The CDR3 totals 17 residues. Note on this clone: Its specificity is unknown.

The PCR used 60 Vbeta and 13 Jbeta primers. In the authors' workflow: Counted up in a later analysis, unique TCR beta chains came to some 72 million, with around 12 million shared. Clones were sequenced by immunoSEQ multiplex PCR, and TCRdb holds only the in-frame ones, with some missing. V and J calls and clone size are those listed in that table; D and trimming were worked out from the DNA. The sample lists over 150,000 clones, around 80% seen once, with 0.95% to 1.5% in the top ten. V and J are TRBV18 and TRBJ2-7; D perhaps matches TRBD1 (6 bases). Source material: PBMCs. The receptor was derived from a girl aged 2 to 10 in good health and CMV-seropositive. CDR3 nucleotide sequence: TGTGCCAGCTCACCTACGGGGTCCGGCAGGGGCTTGGGGGAGCAGTACTTC. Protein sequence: CASSPTGSGRGLGEQYF.